This T cell receptor (beta chain) derives from a study of spatial heterogeneity in lung cancer. Study-wide results and limits: One measure, the expanded intratumoral alpha and beta TCR count, tracked tumor mutation counts.

By sample fraction, this clonotype is medium-sized. Its antigen is not identified. Time point denoted: sample taken at primary tumor resection. TCRdb reprocessed the 5' RACE reads via MiXCR and lists one record per CDR3 protein. This table holds approximately 1,200 distinct CDR3 sequences, about 15% found once. The TCR sequence derives from a male donor with early-stage non-small cell lung cancer. The specimen comprised lung tumor tissue, sampled at surgery.

The DNA for the CDR3 is TGTGCCAGCAGCTTAGGACAGGGTTTCTTCTATGGCTACACCTTC. This sequence encodes CASSLGQGFFYGYTF. V is TRBV28 and J is TRBJ1-2, with 8 bases lining up with TRBD1. This CDR3 region has 15 residues. Germline CDR1 is MDHEN and CDR2 is SYDVKM. V lost 6 bases, J lost 4 bases, and 10 bases stayed unmatched.